This T cell receptor beta chain was captured in a study of blood T cell repertoires in COVID-19. Overall study context: There were acute and convalescent COVID-19 samples, and they came from the United States, Italy and Spain.

Participant age was roughly 18 to 90 years, and participants resided in approximately 25 US areas. In the original analysis: For nucleated cells, counts were estimated from reference gene primer amplification. The protocol was immunoSEQ multiplex PCR, while the TCRdb copy is restricted to in-frame clones and leaves out a portion. V, J and clone size derive from that table, while D and trimming were established from the DNA sequence. The repertoire consists of about 130,000 clones, with roughly 80% occurring once and the leading ten covering about 20%. V shed 10 bases and J 8 bases; nucleotides not matched to a gene: 17. The CDR3 extends over 15 amino acids. Per germline, CDR1 ENHRY and CDR2 SYGVKD.

Sample: PBMCs or T cells enriched from blood (not recorded which). The chain is built from TRBV10-3 and TRBJ1-2; 9 nucleotides line up with TRBD1. The TCR sequence derives from a man under 40 who had recovered from COVID-19. Written as DNA, the CDR3 is TGTGCCACCCGACGCGGGACAGGGATGTCGGGCGGCTACACCTTC. Translating it yields CATRRGTGMSGGYTF.